The 32 T cell receptor beta chains below were found in one sample sequenced in a study of siplizumab effects on memory and regulatory T cells. Mixed lymphocyte reaction cells underwent less than 7 days of coculture at 37°C. Clones were sequenced by immunoSEQ multiplex PCR, and TCRdb holds only the in-frame ones, with some missing. The sample includes 20,000 or so clones, approximately 44% of them seen just once. No cognate antigen is known for these TCRs. The sample comprised CFSE-low (dividing) CD4+ T cells sorted from an allogeneic mixed lymphocyte reaction. The source of these receptors is a human donor in good health; the cells came from an allogeneic mixed lymphocyte reaction. Some clones in this sample may be carry-over from other donors' samples.

The chain carries TRBV30 and TRBJ2-1; 11 positions match TRBD2. V was clipped by 1 base and J by 12 bases; unmatched bases: 8. The CDR3 runs to 14 residues. The germline V gene has CDR1 GTSNPN and CDR2 SVGIG (reference sequence). The CDR3 reads CAWSGGTSGLGQFF. As DNA, the CDR3 is TGTGCCTGGAGTGGCGGGACTAGCGGATTGGGGCAGTTCTTC.

The V gene is TRBV6-5, the J gene TRBJ1-1; D not certain. The V and J ends lost 8 bases and 0 bases respectively, with 10 bases between them. The germline gives CDR1 MNHEY, CDR2 SVGAGI. This CDR3 region has 13 residues. CDR3 loop: CASRRQLNTEAFF. The CDR3 nucleotides are TGTGCCAGCCGGCGCCAATTGAACACTGAAGCTTTCTTT.

This clone turned up a few times. This chain joins TRBV27 and TRBJ1-2; D possibly corresponds to TRBD1 (5 bases). The CDR3 is 13 amino acids. Germline lookup yields CDR1 MNHEY and CDR2 SMNVEV (reference sequence). V shed 4 bases and J shed 3 bases, with 9 bases lying between them. CDR3 in amino acids: CASSSRGDYGYTF. CDR3 coding DNA: TGTGCCAGCAGTTCGAGAGGGGACTATGGCTACACCTTC.

This clone turned up a few times. The chain couples TRBV19 to TRBJ1-5; D remains unclear. This CDR3 has 14 amino acids. V was shortened by 3 bases and J by 4 bases, with 10 bases between the two germline ends. CDR1 is LNHDA, CDR2 SQIVND, per germline (reference sequence). CDR3 in amino acids: CASSIPVLNQPQHF. CDR3 DNA sequence: TGTGCCAGTAGTATCCCGGTCCTTAATCAGCCCCAGCATTTT.

There are a few counts of this clone. The chain links TRBV6-5 to TRBJ1-2; 8 positions match TRBD1. This CDR3 is built from 12 residues. With 7 bases clipped from V and 8 bases from J, the junction kept 6 bases outside the gene matches. Germline V gene data show CDR1 as MNHEY and CDR2 as SVGAGI. CDR3 amino acids: CASTQGARGYTF. The CDR3 DNA is TGTGCCAGCACCCAGGGGGCGCGAGGCTACACCTTC.

The genes are TRBV5-8 and TRBJ1-4; D possibly corresponds to TRBD1 (6 bases). V lost 0 bases and J lost 8, with 17 bases in between. Germline V lookup: CDR1 SGHTS, CDR2 YDEGEE. CDR3 length: 16 residues. The CDR3 region is CASSLARGWILEKLFF. The CDR3, as DNA: TGTGCCAGCAGCTTGGCTAGGGGGTGGATTTTGGAAAAACTGTTTTTT.

The chain combines TRBV10-3 with TRBJ1-5; a possible D gene is TRBD1 (5 bases). This CDR3 is 16 amino acids long. Trimming shortened V by 3 bases and J by 2 bases, and 14 bases separated the two germline ends. From germline, CDR1 is ENHRY and CDR2 SYGVKD. CDR3 coding DNA: TGTGCCATCAGTGAAGGGCCACAGGCGGGCAATCAGCCCCAGCATTTT. The encoded protein is CAISEGPQAGNQPQHF.

This clone has a handful of counts. The V call is TRBV7-9, the J call TRBJ2-4, with D unclear. The germline V and J ends were trimmed by 1 base and 6 bases, with 13 bases remaining between them. The germline CDR1 and CDR2 sequences are SEHNR and FQNEAQ (reference sequence). CDR3 size: 15 residues. The CDR3 sequence is CASSLGLSSGNIQYF. CDR3 DNA sequence: TGTGCCAGCAGCTTAGGGCTTAGTTCGGGAAACATTCAGTACTTC.

There are a few counts of this clone. The chain couples TRBV10-3 to TRBJ1-5; unclear D gene. Germline assignment: CDR1 ENHRY and CDR2 SYGVKD. V was clipped by 4 bases and J by 7 bases, with 14 bases between them. CDR3 length: 14 residues. CDR3 in amino acids: CAISAVRVWQPQHF. The CDR3 DNA is TGTGCCATCAGTGCTGTGAGGGTCTGGCAGCCCCAGCATTTT.

The V call is TRBV6-5, the J call TRBJ1-3; D remains unclear. Germline V gene data show CDR1 as MNHEY and CDR2 as SVGAGI. CDR3 length: 16 amino acids. The V end was cut by 4 bases, the J end by 4 bases, with 17 bases between. CDR3: CASSSEAAVEGNTIYF. Written as DNA, the CDR3 is TGTGCCAGCAGTTCGGAGGCGGCAGTTGAAGGAAACACCATATATTTT.

This sequence joins TRBV6-6 and TRBJ2-5, with TRBD2 as a possible D gene (6 bases). V gave up 4 bases and J gave up 5 bases, with 17 bases separating them. The CDR3 extends over 15 amino acids. Germline V gene sequence: CDR1 MNHNY, CDR2 SVGAGI (reference sequence). CDR3 DNA: TGTGCCAGCAGTTCTCAGGGACTCCGGGGGGAGACCCAGTACTTC. Translated: CASSSQGLRGETQYF.

At least ten counts were recorded for this clone. The V and J genes are TRBV5-6 and TRBJ2-5; TRBD2 matches at 12 bases. The J segment lost 4 bases and the V segment lost 0 bases, leaving 4 bases of the junction unmatched. The CDR3 consists of 16 residues. Per germline, CDR1 SGHDT and CDR2 YYEEEE. This CDR3 is CASSLGTSGAGETQYF. CDR3 bases: TGTGCCAGCAGCTTGGGGACTAGCGGGGCAGGAGAGACCCAGTACTTC.

The chain has TRBV18 and TRBJ1-1; D remains unclear. The CDR3 totals 15 residues. Between the trimmed V and J ends, which lost 2 bases and 2 bases, there was a span of 12 bases. Germline-derived CDR1 and CDR2 are KGHSH and LQKENI. The CDR3 region has the DNA TGTGCCAGCTCACCAGGACTTGAGGGAAACACTGAAGCTTTCTTT. Encoded protein: CASSPGLEGNTEAFF.

This clone was observed once. The V and J genes are TRBV7-2 and TRBJ1-2, with unresolved D. Per the germline V gene, CDR1 is SGHTA and CDR2 is FQGNSA. This CDR3 region has 15 residues. The V end was cut by 5 bases, the J end by 4 bases, with 17 bases between. The CDR3 sequence is CASSPGLVAVYGYTF. The CDR3 nucleotides are TGTGCCAGCAGCCCCGGCCTAGTCGCCGTCTATGGCTACACCTTC.

The chain recombines TRBV5-1 with TRBJ2-2; no reliable D call. The CDR3 contains 15 residues. Trimming cost V 0 bases and J 1 base, with 7 bases left between them. CDR1 and CDR2 from the germline V gene are SGHRS and YFSETQ. CDR3 DNA sequence: TGCGCCAGCAGCTTGGGGCAGTTGAACACCGGGGAGCTGTTTTTT. Its protein is CASSLGQLNTGELFF.

The chain links TRBV6-6 to TRBJ1-1, with 7 nucleotides matching TRBD1. CDR1 MNHNY and CDR2 SVGAGI come from the germline V gene (reference sequence). The CDR3 is 11 residues long. V lost 6 bases and J lost 7; bases outside the gene matches: 2. CDR3 DNA: TGTGCCAGCAGGGGACAGTATGAAGCTTTCTTT. Amino acids: CASRGQYEAFF.

This chain connects TRBV7-2 to TRBJ1-2, with D possibly TRBD1 on 6 matching bases. Per the germline V gene, CDR1 is SGHTA and CDR2 is FQGNSA. The CDR3 covers 18 residues. V lost 5 bases and J lost 0, with 22 bases in between. Written as DNA, the CDR3 is TGTGCCAGCAGCAATATCAGGGGCAGGGATTTGACTAACTATGGCTACACCTTC. Translating it yields CASSNIRGRDLTNYGYTF.

The chain has TRBV5-4 and TRBJ1-6; possibly TRBD1 for D (5 bases). This CDR3 comprises 14 residues. Germline assignment: CDR1 SGHNT and CDR2 YYREEE (reference sequence). The V gene lost 2 bases and the J gene lost 8 bases, with 11 bases spanning the gap. CDR3 protein: CASSFRAGDSPLHF. The CDR3 DNA reads as TGTGCCAGCAGCTTCAGGGCGGGCGATTCACCCCTCCACTTT.

The J gene is TRBJ2-3, the V gene TRBV18; 8 positions match TRBD2. Per the germline V gene, CDR1 is KGHSH and CDR2 is LQKENI. The CDR3 consists of 16 residues. J was trimmed by 2 bases and V by 2 bases; bases with no gene match: 6. CDR3 nucleotide sequence: TGTGCCAGCTCACCATTAGCGGGACTATCCACAGATACGCAGTATTTT. Encoded protein: CASSPLAGLSTDTQYF.

This clone has just one count. CDR3 nucleotides: TGTGCCAGCACCGTACAACTAGCGGGAGTCCACGAGCAGTACTTC. As protein: CASTVQLAGVHEQYF. The V gene is TRBV6-5, the J gene TRBJ2-7; TRBD2 matches 11 bases. This CDR3 spans 15 amino acids. The V gene end was trimmed by 7 bases and the J gene end by 5 bases; junction bases not matched to a gene: 10. Germline CDR1 reads MNHEY; CDR2 reads SVGAGI.

This clone has just one count. V and J are TRBV29-1 and TRBJ1-2, with D possibly being TRBD1 (6 bases). Germline loops: CDR1 SQVTM, CDR2 ANQGSEA. The V end was cut by 7 bases, the J end by 8 bases, with 11 bases between. This CDR3 contains 10 residues. The CDR3 nucleotides read TGCAGCGGTTACAGGGACGGCTACACCTTC. It yields the protein CSGYRDGYTF.

The chain combines TRBV10-3 with TRBJ1-2; D is uncertain. Germline CDR1 is ENHRY and CDR2 is SYGVKD. The V end was cut by 5 bases, the J end by 1 base, with 8 bases between. CDR3 length equals 13 residues. Here the CDR3 reads CAISSVINYGYTF. The CDR3 region has the DNA TGTGCCATCAGTTCGGTAATTAACTATGGCTACACCTTC.

The chain recombines TRBV9 with TRBJ2-1; TRBD2 agrees at 15 bases. Germline values: CDR1 SGDLS, CDR2 YYNGEE. Losses at the gene ends were 4 bases for V and 1 base for J; bases not matched to a gene: 3. CDR3 size: 17 residues. The CDR3 DNA sequence: TGTGCCAGCAGCTTGGGACTAGCGGGAGGTTCCTACAATGAGCAGTTCTTC. Its translation: CASSLGLAGGSYNEQFF.

This clone was counted a few times. The rearrangement links TRBV12-5 to TRBJ2-7, with 7 bases fitting TRBD1. The CDR3 has 13 amino acids. V shed 6 bases, J shed 5 bases, and the junction held 7 bases outside the gene matches. Germline CDR1 and CDR2: LGHNT and FRNRAP. CDR3 bases: TGTGCTAGTGGACCGACAGGGACCCACGAGCAGTACTTC. This gives the protein CASGPTGTHEQYF.

By sample fraction, this clone is medium-sized. V and J are TRBV5-4 and TRBJ1-2, with D possibly matching TRBD1 (5 bases). V was cut by 0 bases and J by 2 bases, with 11 bases left in between. The germline CDR1 and CDR2 sequences are SGHNT and YYREEE (reference sequence). CDR3 size: 15 residues. The CDR3 DNA sequence: TGTGCCAGCAGCTTGGTAGGGGTTAACAACTATGGCTACACCTTC. Protein: CASSLVGVNNYGYTF.

This clone was observed a few times. The V and J genes are TRBV2 and TRBJ1-2; TRBD1 is a possible D gene (5 bases). Germline V lookup: CDR1 SNHLY, CDR2 FYNNEI. The ends were cut back, 2 bases at V and 8 bases at J, with 12 bases in the middle. The CDR3 has 13 amino acids. CDR3 nucleotides: TGTGCCAGCAGTGAATATGGGGCGAGGGGCTACACCTTC. Amino acid sequence: CASSEYGARGYTF.

This clone occurred a few times. This CDR3 reads CASSLSGPSYNEQFF. The CDR3 DNA follows: TGTGCCAGCAGCTTAAGCGGGCCCTCCTACAATGAGCAGTTCTTC. This chain joins TRBV5-4 and TRBJ2-1; D possibly corresponds to TRBD2 (6 bases). Germline assignment: CDR1 SGHNT and CDR2 YYREEE (reference sequence). Deletions cut 2 bases from V and 0 bases from J, with 9 bases between. The length of the CDR3 is 15 residues.

This clone is labeled large (0.1 to 1%). The chain employs TRBV19 and TRBJ2-3; 7 nucleotides match TRBD2. The CDR3 sequence is 15 residues long. From germline, CDR1 is LNHDA and CDR2 SQIVND (reference sequence). The junction had 7 bases not matched to a gene; V was cut back by 5 bases and J by 2 bases. The CDR3 DNA follows: TGTGCCAGTAGTGCCCCCGGACTAGTCACAGATACGCAGTATTTT. Its translation is CASSAPGLVTDTQYF. Supplemented by reference TRBV19 and TRBJ2-3, the full variable domain reads DGGITQSPKYLFRKEGQNVTLSCEQNLNHDAMYWYRQDPGQGLRLIYYSQIVNDFQKGDIAEGYSVSREKKESFPLTVTSAQKNPTAFYLCASSAPGLVTDTQYFGPGTRLTVL.

V is TRBV9 and J is TRBJ2-5, with 10 nucleotides matching TRBD2. The CDR3 is 15 residues long. V dropped 0 bases and J dropped 5; count of bases not matched to a gene: 4. Germline V gene data show CDR1 as SGDLS and CDR2 as YYNGEE. CDR3 nucleotide sequence: TGTGCCAGCAGCGTAGGGCTAGCGGGGGTTGAGACCCAGTACTTC. Protein product: CASSVGLAGVETQYF.

This clone is labeled as medium-sized. The CDR3 loop reads CASSLTGANQPQHF. For the CDR3, the DNA is TGCGCCAGCAGCTTGACAGGGGCCAATCAGCCCCAGCATTTT. The genes are TRBV5-1 and TRBJ1-5; 7 bases align to TRBD1. The V gene's germline CDR1 is SGHRS and CDR2 YFSETQ. CDR3 size: 14 residues. V gave up 1 base and J gave up 3 bases; unmatched junction bases: 1.

The chain is built from TRBV19 and TRBJ2-3, with 9 nucleotides matching TRBD1. The CDR3 loop spans 17 amino acids. Unmatched junction bases numbered 15, after V lost 3 bases and J lost 8 bases. Per the germline V gene, CDR1 is LNHDA and CDR2 is SQIVND (reference sequence). Here the CDR3 DNA reads TGTGCCAGTAGTATTCGGGGACAGGGACCGCTGTCAGCTACGCAGTATTTT. Translated: CASSIRGQGPLSATQYF.

The genes are TRBV6-1 and TRBJ2-5, with TRBD1 matching over 9 bases. The CDR3 consists of 15 residues. Trimming took 2 bases from V and 11 from J; bases not matched to a gene: 12. CDR1 and CDR2 from the germline V gene are MNHNS and SASEGT. The CDR3 nucleotides are TGTGCCAGCAGTGAATGGACAGGGGTCCGCTCGGAGCAGTACTTC. This translates into CASSEWTGVRSEQYF.